These T cell receptor beta chains were read from a single sample in a study of cytomegalovirus exposure and HLA in healthy donors. Method: immunoSEQ multiplex PCR; TCRdb's copy keeps in-frame clones and lacks some. The sample shows 150,000 to 200,000 clones, approximately 84% of them seen only once. Source material: PBMCs. The receptor source for this set is a woman in her thirties in good health and CMV-seropositive. Each CDR3 is given with its conserved first and last residue. A D gene is named only where the DNA matches it firmly. Some rows mark clone size as missing; the rest say once, few, many or name a class of expanded clone.

clone size	D gene	V gene	J gene	CDR3 protein	CDR3 DNA
.	.	TRBV5-1	TRBJ2-7	CASSLEVTGSGEQYF	TGCGCCAGCAGCTTGGAGGTGACAGGTTCCGGCGAGCAGTACTTC
.	TRBD2	TRBV5-1	TRBJ2-7	CASGTSGYEQYF	TGCGCCAGCGGGACTAGCGGGTACGAGCAGTACTTC
few	TRBD1	TRBV5-6	TRBJ1-5	CASSLGQTQPQHF	TGTGCCAGCAGCCTGGGACAGACTCAGCCCCAGCATTTT
.	TRBD1	TRBV10-3	TRBJ2-7	CAISPGQGNNEQYF	TGTGCCATCAGCCCGGGACAGGGTAATAACGAGCAGTACTTC
.	TRBD1	TRBV6-1	TRBJ2-7	CASSVFPGQGYEQYF	TGTGCCAGCAGTGTCTTCCCGGGACAGGGCTACGAGCAGTACTTC
.	TRBD2	TRBV4-1	TRBJ2-7	CASSQGLAGVSYEQYF	TGCGCCAGCAGCCAGGGACTAGCGGGAGTCTCCTACGAGCAGTACTTC
.	.	TRBV7-6	TRBJ1-1	CASSPGYTEAFF	TGTGCCAGCAGCCCAGGGTACACTGAAGCTTTCTTT
once	.	TRBV10-2	TRBJ2-7	CASLISGTGAYEQYF	TGCGCCAGCCTTATAAGCGGGACAGGAGCCTACGAGCAGTACTTC
.	.	TRBV14	TRBJ1-5	CASSQSRGQPQHF	TGTGCCAGCAGCCAAAGTCGAGGTCAGCCCCAGCATTTT
.	.	TRBV7-3	TRBJ1-1	CASSPTGNTEAFF	TGTGCCAGCAGTCCGACAGGGAACACTGAAGCTTTCTTT
.	.	TRBV13	TRBJ1-5	CASSPGGSNQPQHF	TGTGCCAGCAGCCCCGGTGGTAGCAATCAGCCCCAGCATTTT
.	.	TRBV19	TRBJ2-7	CASRGAGTYEQYF	TGTGCCAGTAGGGGGGCAGGAACTTACGAGCAGTACTTC
.	.	TRBV2	TRBJ1-2	CASLREGPRGYGYTF	TGTGCCAGTCTGAGAGAGGGCCCGCGGGGCTATGGCTACACCTTC
.	TRBD1	TRBV19	TRBJ1-4	CASRNTGAINEKLFF	TGTGCCAGTAGGAATACAGGGGCCATTAATGAAAAACTGTTTTTT
.	.	TRBV7-2	TRBJ2-2	CASTHLRAGLAGELFF	TGTGCCAGCACCCACCTCCGGGCAGGGTTGGCCGGGGAGCTGTTTTTT
.	.	TRBV9	TRBJ2-7	CASSVSPSSSYEQYF	TGTGCCAGCAGCGTATCGCCATCGAGCTCCTACGAGCAGTACTTC
.	.	TRBV7-3	TRBJ2-5	CASSSRGSGETQYF	TGTGCCAGCAGCTCCCGGGGTAGTGGAGAGACCCAGTACTTC
.	.	TRBV5-1	TRBJ2-1	CASSPRRQSTYNEQFF	TGCGCCAGCAGCCCTAGGAGACAGTCGACCTACAATGAGCAGTTCTTC
.	TRBD2	TRBV7-3	TRBJ2-3	CASSLIPAGNTDTQYF	TGTGCCAGCAGCTTAATTCCAGCGGGGAACACAGATACGCAGTATTTT
.	.	TRBV28	TRBJ2-7	CASSLRGVYEQYF	TGTGCCAGCAGTTTACGAGGCGTCTACGAGCAGTACTTC
.	TRBD1	TRBV5-6	TRBJ2-7	CASSPPGQGSYEQYF	TGTGCCAGCAGCCCCCCGGGACAGGGATCTTACGAGCAGTACTTC
.	.	TRBV5-8	TRBJ1-5	CASSPLGASNQPQHF	TGTGCCAGCAGCCCATTGGGGGCCAGCAATCAGCCCCAGCATTTT
once	.	TRBV11-1	TRBJ1-1	CASSTTTTPGGTEAFF	TGTGCCAGCAGCACAACAACTACCCCGGGGGGCACTGAAGCTTTCTTT
.	TRBD1	TRBV5-4	TRBJ2-7	CASRPEQGLREQYF	TGTGCCAGCAGGCCGGAACAGGGGTTAAGGGAGCAGTACTTC
.	.	TRBV9	TRBJ1-1	CASGGLNTEAFF	TGTGCCAGCGGGGGCTTGAACACTGAAGCTTTCTTT
.	.	TRBV7-6	TRBJ2-1	CASRHGTEQFF	TGTGCCAGCAGGCATGGCACTGAGCAGTTCTTC
.	TRBD1	TRBV15	TRBJ1-4	CATSRDRAGEKLFF	TGTGCCACCAGCAGGGACAGGGCAGGCGAAAAACTGTTTTTT
.	TRBD2	TRBV27	TRBJ2-3	CASSLMGGLAGGDTDTQYF	TGTGCCAGCAGTTTAATGGGGGGACTAGCGGGAGGGGACACAGATACGCAGTATTTT
once	TRBD2	TRBV7-9	TRBJ2-3	CASSLDAGEADTQYF	TGTGCCAGCAGCTTAGATGCGGGGGAAGCAGATACGCAGTATTTT
.	.	TRBV18	TRBJ2-7	CASSPPGSYEQYF	TGTGCCAGCTCACCTCCGGGCTCCTACGAGCAGTACTTC
.	.	TRBV5-1	TRBJ2-7	CASSLTGRGAYEQYF	TGCGCCAGCAGCCTAACAGGGAGAGGAGCCTACGAGCAGTACTTC
.	.	TRBV5-1	TRBJ2-1	CASSVGLAINEQFF	TGCGCCAGCAGCGTTGGGCTAGCGATAAATGAGCAGTTCTTC
.	TRBD1	TRBV27	TRBJ2-7	CASSLRQGSLAQYF	TGTGCCAGCAGTCTCCGACAGGGGTCCTTAGCGCAGTACTTC
.	.	TRBV29-1	TRBJ1-2	CSVQGNYGYTF	TGCAGCGTTCAGGGCAACTATGGCTACACCTTC
once	.	TRBV28	TRBJ1-1	CASSRITGMGTEAFF	TGTGCCAGCAGCCGAATAACAGGGATGGGGACTGAAGCTTTCTTT
once	.	TRBV7-9	TRBJ2-5	CASSLDQTSGETQYF	TGTGCCAGCAGCTTAGACCAAACTAGTGGAGAGACCCAGTACTTC
few	TRBD2	TRBV9	TRBJ2-1	CASSPTSLSGGAGNEQFF	TGTGCCAGCAGCCCCACCTCTTTGAGCGGGGGGGCCGGCAATGAGCAGTTCTTC
.	.	TRBV15	TRBJ2-5	CATSRDLGAIQETQYF	TGTGCCACCAGCAGAGATCTGGGGGCTATACAAGAGACCCAGTACTTC
.	TRBD2	TRBV4-3	TRBJ2-7	CASSQVRESYEQYF	TGCGCCAGCAGCCAAGTGCGGGAGAGTTACGAGCAGTACTTC
.	.	TRBV11-2	TRBJ1-1	CASSYNRETEAFF	TGTGCCAGCAGCTACAACAGGGAAACTGAAGCTTTCTTT
.	TRBD1	TRBV7-7	TRBJ1-1	CASSHRGPEAFF	TGTGCTAGCAGCCACAGGGGGCCTGAAGCTTTCTTT
.	.	TRBV5-6	TRBJ2-1	CASSLSISEQFF	TGTGCCAGCAGCTTGTCTATCTCTGAGCAGTTCTTC
.	TRBD2	TRBV6-5	TRBJ2-3	CASSRGGDTQYF	TGTGCCAGCAGTCGGGGGGGAGATACGCAGTATTTT
few	.	TRBV6-5	TRBJ1-6	CASSDPTGNSPLHF	TGTGCCAGCAGTGACCCGACAGGTAACTCACCCCTCCACTTT